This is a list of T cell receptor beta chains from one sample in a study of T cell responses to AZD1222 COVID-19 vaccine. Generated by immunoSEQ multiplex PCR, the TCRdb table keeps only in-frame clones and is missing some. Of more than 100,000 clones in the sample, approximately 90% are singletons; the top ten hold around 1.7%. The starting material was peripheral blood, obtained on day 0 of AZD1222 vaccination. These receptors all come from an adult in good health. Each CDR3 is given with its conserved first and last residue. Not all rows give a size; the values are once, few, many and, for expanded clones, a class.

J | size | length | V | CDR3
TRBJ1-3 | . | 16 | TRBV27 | CASSAVTGTGGNTIYF
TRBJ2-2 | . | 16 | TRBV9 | CASSPLRGGVTGELFF
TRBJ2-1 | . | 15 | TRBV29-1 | CSAEGQGSGKNEQFF
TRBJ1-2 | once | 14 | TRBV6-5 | CASIQPGANYGYTF
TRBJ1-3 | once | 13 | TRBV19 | CASSIRRGDTIYF
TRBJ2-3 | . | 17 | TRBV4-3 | CASSRDRTSGVTDTQYF
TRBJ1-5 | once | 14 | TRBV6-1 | CASSGAGGDQPQHF
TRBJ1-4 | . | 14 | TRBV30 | CAWSRGQGWEKLFF
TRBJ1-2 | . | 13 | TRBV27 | CASSLTAGNGYTF
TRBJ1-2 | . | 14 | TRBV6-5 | CASSYTGGSYGYTF
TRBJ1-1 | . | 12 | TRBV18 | CASSRLNTEAFF
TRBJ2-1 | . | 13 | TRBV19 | CASSQVRDGEQFF
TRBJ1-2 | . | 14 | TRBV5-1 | CASSLALSNYGYTF
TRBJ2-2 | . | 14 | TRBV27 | CASRWTGGTGELFF
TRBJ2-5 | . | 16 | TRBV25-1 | CASSDSGTSPLGTQYF
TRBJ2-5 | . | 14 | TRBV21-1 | CASSNRISQETQYF
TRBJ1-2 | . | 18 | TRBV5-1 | CASSFSPGTDIHYDGYTF
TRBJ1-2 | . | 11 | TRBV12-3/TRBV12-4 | CASSFVDGYTF
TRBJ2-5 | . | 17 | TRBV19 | CASSIGGERLPRETQYF
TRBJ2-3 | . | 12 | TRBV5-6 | CASSPGGDTQYF
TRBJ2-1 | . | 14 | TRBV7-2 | CASSLARDYNEQFF
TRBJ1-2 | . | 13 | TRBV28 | CASSLAGGRGYTF
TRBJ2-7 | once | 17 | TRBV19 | CASSIGGGGSSSYEQYF
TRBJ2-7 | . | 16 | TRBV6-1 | CASSEGPSYLSYEQYF
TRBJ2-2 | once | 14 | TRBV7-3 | CASSAGENTGELFF
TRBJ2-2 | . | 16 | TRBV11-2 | CASSHHMGRSPGELFF
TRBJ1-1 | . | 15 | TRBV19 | CASSPYKSWNTEAFF
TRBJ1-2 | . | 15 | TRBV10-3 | CAITRTGEGNYGYTF
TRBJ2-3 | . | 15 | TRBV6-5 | CASSPGDTSTDTQYF
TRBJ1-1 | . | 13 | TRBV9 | CASSVGGSTEAFF
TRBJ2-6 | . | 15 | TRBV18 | CASSPGFGASNVLTF
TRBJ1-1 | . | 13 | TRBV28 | CASRSSPMRGPFF
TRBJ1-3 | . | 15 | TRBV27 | CASSMTGGEGNTIYF
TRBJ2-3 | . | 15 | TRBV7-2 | CASSFEGSRRGTQYF
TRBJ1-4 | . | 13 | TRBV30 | CAWSQTGVEKLFF
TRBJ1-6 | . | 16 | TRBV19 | CASSPTPQGNNSPLHF
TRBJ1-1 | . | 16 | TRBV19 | CASSMRTGTMNTEAFF
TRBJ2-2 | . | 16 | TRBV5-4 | CASSFHSGSFNGELFF
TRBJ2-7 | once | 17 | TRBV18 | CASSPLSSGTGWWEQYF
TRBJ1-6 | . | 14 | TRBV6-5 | CASIYGTMNSPLHF
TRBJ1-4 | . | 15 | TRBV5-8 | CASSLGTANNEKLFF
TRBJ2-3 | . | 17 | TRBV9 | CASSATPRGASTDTQYF
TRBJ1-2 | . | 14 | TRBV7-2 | CASSLSETNYGYTF
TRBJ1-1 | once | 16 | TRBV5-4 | CASSAQLIQGRAEAFF
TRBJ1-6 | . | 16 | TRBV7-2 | CASSLAESRFNSPLHF
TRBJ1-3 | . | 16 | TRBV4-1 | CASSHHRGGSGNTIYF
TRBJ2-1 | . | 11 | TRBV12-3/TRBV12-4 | CASRNDAEQFF